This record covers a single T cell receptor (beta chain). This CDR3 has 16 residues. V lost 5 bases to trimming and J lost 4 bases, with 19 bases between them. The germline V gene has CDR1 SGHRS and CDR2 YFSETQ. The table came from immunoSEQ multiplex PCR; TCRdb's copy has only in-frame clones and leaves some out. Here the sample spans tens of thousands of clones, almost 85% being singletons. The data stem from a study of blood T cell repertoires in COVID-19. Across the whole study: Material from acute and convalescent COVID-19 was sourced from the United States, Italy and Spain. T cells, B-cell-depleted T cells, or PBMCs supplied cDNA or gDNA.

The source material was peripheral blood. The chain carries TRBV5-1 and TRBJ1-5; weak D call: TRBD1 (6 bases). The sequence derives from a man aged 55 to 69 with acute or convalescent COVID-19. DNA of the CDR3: TGCGCCAGCAGGGAGGGGGGGACTTGGGCAAATCAGCCCCAGCATTTT. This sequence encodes CASREGGTWANQPQHF.